This T cell receptor beta chain was recorded in a study of blood T cell repertoires in COVID-19 (dated by TCRdb to 2020 to 2021). With respect to the entire study: Samples covering the acute and convalescent phases of COVID-19 were provided by collaborators in the United States, Italy and Spain. The prospective study material was composed of cDNA or gDNA derived from T cells, B-cell-depleted T cells, or PBMCs. Deeply sampled blood TCRbeta repertoires from subjects exposed to, actively infected with, or recovered from COVID-19 were included in the dataset. The repertoires were released in a freely available public database intended as a resource for research on the immune response to SARS-CoV-2. Samples were obtained from the ongoing ImmuneRACE study (first 160 participants) and from about 1,300 subjects provided by 6 global collaborators. Nearly every sample came with metadata listing a de-identified subject ID, COVID-19 status, age in years and sex. Where HLA class I and class II types were available, the types were taken from metadata supplied by the sample provider, not from assay-based typing.

One collaborating source in Seattle enrolled patients while the patients were actively infected and followed the patients over time throughout the course of disease. Collaborating institutions collected whole blood in K2EDTA tubes following their own protocols. For TCRbeta analysis, collaborators shipped samples in one of three forms: frozen whole blood, isolated PBMCs, or DNA extracted from either of those sample types. In its sample, this clone was seen a few times. The target of this receptor is not known. No base qualities exist here, and no much larger clone lies one base off it. Study-wide findings and limitations: Clinical and demographic metadata were provided uncurated, with the amount varying by source and participant.

V loses 3 bases at its end and J loses 8 bases; junction bases beyond the gene matches: 10. The CDR3 holds 15 amino acids from the cysteine to the phenylalanine. The entry retains the CDR3 DNA only, 45 bases that are in frame from base 1. CDR1 and CDR2 are read off the germline V gene as MDHEN and SYDVKM. TCRbeta CDR3 regions were amplified from genomic DNA by means of the immunoSEQ Assay, a bias-controlled multiplex PCR. The source study handled its data this way. Nucleated cell counts per sample were estimated from amplification of reference gene primers within the assay. To quantify the absolute abundance of each unique TCRbeta CDR3 rearrangement, sequence reads were collapsed and filtered. For each sample, productive Simpson clonality was calculated as the square root of Simpson's diversity index over productive rearrangements. TCRdb took this table from immuneACCESS and kept in-frame rearrangements with V and J called. Such tables lack part of the clones; where checked against another copy, unresolved V genes explain under half of the gap, and the rest is unexplained. V and J calls and clone size follow that table, whereas D and trimming were derived from the DNA. Here the sample has hundreds of thousands of clones; almost 85% occur a single time. 4.5% to 5.5% of the sample comes from the top ten.

The chain joins TRBV28 to TRBJ1-5; 7 nucleotides in the junction match TRBD1. This clonotype originated in a man in his forties or fifties with COVID-19, enrolled during active disease. The material sequenced was peripheral blood. The CDR3 reads as follows: CASSLSQDRLKPQHF. The DNA sequence reads TGTGCCAGCAGTTTGTCCCAGGACAGGCTTAAGCCCCAGCATTTT. The full variable domain, completed from the reference TRBV28 and TRBJ1-5 proteins outside the CDR3, reads DVKVTQSSRYLVKRTGEKVFLECVQDMDHENMFWYRQDPGLGLRLIYFSYDVKMKEKGDIPEGYSVSREKKERFSLILESASTNQTSMYLCASSLSQDRLKPQHFGDGTRLSIL.